This TCR beta chain originates from a study of blood T cell repertoires in COVID-19. Study-level information: T cells, B-cell-depleted T cells, or PBMCs provided the cDNA or gDNA that served as material.

CDR3 length: 17 residues. With 9 bases clipped from V and 0 bases from J, the junction kept 14 bases outside the gene matches. Germline V gene sequence: CDR1 SSHAT, CDR2 FNYEAQ (reference sequence). Original handling: How many nucleated cells were present was estimated from reference gene primer amplification. Libraries were prepared by immunoSEQ multiplex PCR; TCRdb keeps only in-frame clonotypes and omits some of them. D and trimming were read from the DNA, whereas the V and J calls and clone size are those reported in that table. The sample includes about 210,000 clones, around 82% of them seen just once.

The chain is built from TRBV7-7 and TRBJ1-1, with 9 bases that match TRBD1. The sample comprised PBMCs or T cells enriched from blood (not recorded which). The clonotype was recovered from a man younger than 40 with acute COVID-19. DNA for the CDR3: TGTGCCAGGGAGGGGACAGGGCCTAGTGGGATGAACACTGAAGCTTTCTTT. Translating gives CAREGTGPSGMNTEAFF.